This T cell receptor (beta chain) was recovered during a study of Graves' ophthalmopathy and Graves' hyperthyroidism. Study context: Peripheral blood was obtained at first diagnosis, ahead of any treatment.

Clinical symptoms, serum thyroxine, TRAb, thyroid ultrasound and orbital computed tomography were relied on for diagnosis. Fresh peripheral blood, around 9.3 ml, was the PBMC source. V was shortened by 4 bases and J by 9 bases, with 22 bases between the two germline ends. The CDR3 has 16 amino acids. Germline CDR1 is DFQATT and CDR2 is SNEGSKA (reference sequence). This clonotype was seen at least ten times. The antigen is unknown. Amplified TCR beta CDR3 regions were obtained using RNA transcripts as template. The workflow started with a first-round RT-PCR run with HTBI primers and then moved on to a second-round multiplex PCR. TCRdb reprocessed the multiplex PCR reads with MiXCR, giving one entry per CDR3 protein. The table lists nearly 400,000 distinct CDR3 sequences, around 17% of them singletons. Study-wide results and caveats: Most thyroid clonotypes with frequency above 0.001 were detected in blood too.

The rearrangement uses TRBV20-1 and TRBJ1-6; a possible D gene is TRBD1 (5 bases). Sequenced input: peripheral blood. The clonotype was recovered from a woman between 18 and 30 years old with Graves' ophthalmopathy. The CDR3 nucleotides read TGCAGTGCTACCCGCCGTAGGGTGGCGAGGGGTTCACCCCTCCACTTT. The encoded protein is CSATRRRVARGSPLHF.